The rows below give T cell receptor beta chains drawn from one sample of a study of radiation and T cells in renal cell carcinoma. Produced via immunoSEQ multiplex PCR; TCRdb's table is partial and in-frame only. The repertoire holds 150,000 or so clones, with over 80% as singletons. The material sequenced was blood, taken from a patient whose treatment included radiotherapy and nephrectomy. The origin of the receptors is a woman aged 50 to 60 with renal cell carcinoma. Each CDR3 is given with its conserved first and last residue. Each record gives: clone size, CDR3 length, D gene, J gene, V gene, CDR3 protein, CDR3 DNA. A D gene is named only where the DNA matches it firmly. Size is omitted from some rows. Given values are once, few, many or a class for expanded clones.

size: .
length: 15
D: .
J: TRBJ1-2
V: TRBV4-3
CDR3: CASSQDGTPFYGYTF
DNA: TGCGCCAGCAGCCAAGATGGGACACCCTTCTATGGCTACACCTTC

size: .
length: 15
D: .
J: TRBJ1-4
V: TRBV30
CDR3: CAGFRGGEYNEKLFF
DNA: TGTGCCGGATTCCGCGGGGGGGAATATAATGAAAAACTGTTTTTT

size: .
length: 13
D: .
J: TRBJ2-1
V: TRBV30
CDR3: CAWTETFGTEQFF
DNA: TGTGCCTGGACCGAAACGTTTGGGACTGAGCAGTTCTTC

size: .
length: 14
D: TRBD2
J: TRBJ2-1
V: TRBV5-1
CDR3: CASSAGLAGGEQFF
DNA: TGCGCCAGCAGCGCTGGACTAGCGGGGGGCGAGCAGTTCTTC

size: .
length: 13
D: .
J: TRBJ2-5
V: TRBV7-8
CDR3: CASSFRALETQYF
DNA: TGTGCCAGCAGCTTTAGAGCGCTAGAGACCCAGTACTTC

size: .
length: 14
D: TRBD1
J: TRBJ2-7
V: TRBV5-4
CDR3: CASSSGTVDYEQYF
DNA: TGTGCCAGCAGCTCCGGGACAGTGGACTACGAGCAGTACTTC

size: .
length: 14
D: .
J: TRBJ2-7
V: TRBV9
CDR3: CASSVGDGPYEQYF
DNA: TGTGCCAGCAGCGTAGGGGACGGCCCCTACGAGCAGTACTTC

size: few
length: 15
D: TRBD1
J: TRBJ2-7
V: TRBV5-1
CDR3: CASSLLGQGPYEQYF
DNA: TGCGCCAGCAGCTTGCTGGGACAGGGGCCCTACGAGCAGTACTTC

size: .
length: 15
D: TRBD1
J: TRBJ2-5
V: TRBV11-2
CDR3: CASSTGQGYQETQYF
DNA: TGTGCCAGCAGCACGGGACAGGGGTACCAAGAGACCCAGTACTTC

size: .
length: 11
D: .
J: TRBJ2-5
V: TRBV7-8
CDR3: CASSSQETQYF
DNA: TGTGCCAGCAGCTCTCAGGAGACCCAGTACTTC

size: .
length: 11
D: .
J: TRBJ1-2
V: TRBV30
CDR3: CAWSSAGGYTF
DNA: TGTGCCTGGAGCTCTGCTGGTGGCTACACCTTC

size: .
length: 11
D: .
J: TRBJ1-5
V: TRBV6-6
CDR3: CASSYVDGQHF
DNA: TGTGCCAGCAGTTACGTCGACGGCCAGCATTTT

size: .
length: 15
D: TRBD1
J: TRBJ2-7
V: TRBV9
CDR3: CASSTGQGATYEQYF
DNA: TGTGCCAGCAGCACCGGACAGGGGGCGACCTACGAGCAGTACTTC

size: .
length: 12
D: .
J: TRBJ1-6
V: TRBV2
CDR3: CASSERESPLHF
DNA: TGTGCCAGCAGTGAAAGGGAGTCACCCCTCCACTTT

size: .
length: 14
D: .
J: TRBJ2-5
V: TRBV5-5
CDR3: CASSLLQSQETQYF
DNA: TGTGCCAGCAGCTTGTTACAGTCGCAAGAGACCCAGTACTTC

size: .
length: 12
D: .
J: TRBJ2-7
V: TRBV5-4
CDR3: CASSFNTYEQYF
DNA: TGTGCCAGCAGCTTCAACACCTACGAGCAGTACTTC

size: .
length: 14
D: .
J: TRBJ1-5
V: TRBV2
CDR3: CASSEALLYQPQHF
DNA: TGTGCCAGCAGTGAAGCGCTTCTTTACCAGCCCCAGCATTTT

size: .
length: 15
D: .
J: TRBJ1-1
V: TRBV27
CDR3: CASSLDWTSGTEAFF
DNA: TGTGCCAGCAGTTTAGACTGGACATCAGGCACTGAAGCTTTCTTT

size: once
length: 15
D: TRBD2
J: TRBJ2-1
V: TRBV5-4
CDR3: CASATTSGTYNEQFF
DNA: TGTGCCAGCGCGACCACTAGCGGGACCTACAATGAGCAGTTCTTC

size: .
length: 15
D: .
J: TRBJ2-3
V: TRBV15
CDR3: CATSRGASSTDTQYF
DNA: TGTGCCACCAGCAGAGGGGCCAGTAGCACAGATACGCAGTATTTT

size: few
length: 16
D: .
J: TRBJ2-2
V: TRBV19
CDR3: CASSMYSTREDGELFF
DNA: TGTGCCAGTAGTATGTACAGCACCCGCGAGGACGGGGAGCTGTTTTTT

size: .
length: 14
D: .
J: TRBJ1-1
V: TRBV5-1
CDR3: CASSFREELSEAFF
DNA: TGCGCCAGCAGCTTCCGGGAAGAACTTTCTGAAGCTTTCTTT